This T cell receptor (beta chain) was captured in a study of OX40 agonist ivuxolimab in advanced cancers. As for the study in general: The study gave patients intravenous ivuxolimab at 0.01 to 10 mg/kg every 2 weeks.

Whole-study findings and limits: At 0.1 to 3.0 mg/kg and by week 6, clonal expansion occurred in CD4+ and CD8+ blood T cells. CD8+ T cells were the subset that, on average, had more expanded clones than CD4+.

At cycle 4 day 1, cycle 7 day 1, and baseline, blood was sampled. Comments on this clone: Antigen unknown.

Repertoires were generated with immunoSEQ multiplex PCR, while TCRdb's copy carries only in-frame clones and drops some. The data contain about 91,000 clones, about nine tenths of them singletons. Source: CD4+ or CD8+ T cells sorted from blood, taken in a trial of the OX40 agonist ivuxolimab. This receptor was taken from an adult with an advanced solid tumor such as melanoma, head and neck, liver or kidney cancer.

CDR3 sequence (DNA): TGCGCCAGCAGCTTTGGCCAGTCTAACTATGGCTACACCTTC. Protein: CASSFGQSNYGYTF. The J gene is TRBJ1-2, the V gene TRBV5-1; D gene ambiguous. The CDR3 runs to 14 residues. Germline loops: CDR1 SGHRS, CDR2 YFSETQ. V was trimmed by 2 bases and J by 0 bases, leaving 8 bases between them.